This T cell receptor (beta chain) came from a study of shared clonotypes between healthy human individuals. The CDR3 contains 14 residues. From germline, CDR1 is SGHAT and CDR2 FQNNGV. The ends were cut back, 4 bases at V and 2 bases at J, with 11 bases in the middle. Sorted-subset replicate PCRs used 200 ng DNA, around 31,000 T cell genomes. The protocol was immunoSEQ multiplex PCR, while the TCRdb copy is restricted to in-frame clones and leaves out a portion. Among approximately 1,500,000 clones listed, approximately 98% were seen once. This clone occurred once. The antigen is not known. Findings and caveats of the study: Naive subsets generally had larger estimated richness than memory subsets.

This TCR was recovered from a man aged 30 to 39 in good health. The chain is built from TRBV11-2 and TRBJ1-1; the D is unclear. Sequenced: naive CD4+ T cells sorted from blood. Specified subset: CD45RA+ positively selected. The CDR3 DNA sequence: TGTGCCAGCAGCTACGAGGCGGTAAACACTGAAGCTTTCTTT. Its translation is CASSYEAVNTEAFF.